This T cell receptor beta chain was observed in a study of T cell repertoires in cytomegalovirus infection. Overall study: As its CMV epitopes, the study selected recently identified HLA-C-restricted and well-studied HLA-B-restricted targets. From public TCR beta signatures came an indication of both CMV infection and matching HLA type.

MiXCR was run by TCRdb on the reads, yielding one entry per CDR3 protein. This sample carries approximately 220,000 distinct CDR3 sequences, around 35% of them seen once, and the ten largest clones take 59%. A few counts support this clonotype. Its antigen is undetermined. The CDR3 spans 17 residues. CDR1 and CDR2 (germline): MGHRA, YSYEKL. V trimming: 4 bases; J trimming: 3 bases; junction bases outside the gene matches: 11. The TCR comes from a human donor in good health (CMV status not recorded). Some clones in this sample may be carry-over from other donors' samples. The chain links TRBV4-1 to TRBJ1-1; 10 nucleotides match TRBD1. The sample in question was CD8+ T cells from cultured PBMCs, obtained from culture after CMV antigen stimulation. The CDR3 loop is CASSPSPTGGMDTEAFF. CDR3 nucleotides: TGCGCCAGCAGCCCCTCGCCGACAGGGGGCATGGACACTGAAGCTTTCTTT.